A single sample gave rise to the 29 T cell receptor beta chains below, sequenced in a study of T cell responses to AZD1222 COVID-19 vaccine. The repertoire was sequenced with immunoSEQ multiplex PCR; TCRdb's copy has only in-frame clones and lacks some. The sample holds tens of thousands of clones, around 86% seen once. Sequenced here: peripheral blood, sampled on day 0 of AZD1222 vaccination. These TCRs come from an adult in good health.

The chain joins TRBV4-2 to TRBJ1-1; no firm D call. Germline V gives CDR1 LGHNA, CDR2 YNFKEQ. V lost 2 bases and J 0 bases, leaving 13 bases between the germline ends. The CDR3 runs to 16 residues. In nucleotides, the CDR3 is TGTGCCAGCAGCCAATCGGTCCTTCCCATGAACACTGAAGCTTTCTTT. Translating gives CASSQSVLPMNTEAFF.

CDR3 in DNA: TGTGCCAGTATGAGGACTAGCGGGGGCCAAGAGACCCAGTACTTC. Its protein product is CASMRTSGGQETQYF. This chain uses TRBV19 with TRBJ2-5, with TRBD2 matching over 13 bases. This CDR3 has 15 amino acids. V lost 7 bases and J lost 1; bases outside the gene matches: 3. Per the germline V gene, CDR1 is LNHDA and CDR2 is SQIVND (reference sequence).

V gene TRBV12-3 or TRBV12-4 combines with J gene TRBJ1-5; no firm D call. V was trimmed by 3 bases and J by 3 bases, leaving 3 bases between them. The CDR3 totals 12 residues. DNA of the CDR3: TGTGCCAGCAGTTTGTACAATCAGCCCCAGCATTTT. It encodes CASSLYNQPQHF.

This sequence joins TRBV27 and TRBJ2-2, with D possibly being TRBD1 (5 bases). In germline, CDR1 is MNHEY, CDR2 SMNVEV (reference sequence). V dropped 5 bases and J dropped 4 bases, with 17 bases sitting between them. The CDR3 is 16 amino acids. Written as DNA, the CDR3 is TGTGCCAGCAGTCGAACTCAGGGTGGCGTCACCGGGGAGCTGTTTTTT. Amino acids: CASSRTQGGVTGELFF.

The rearrangement links TRBV11-3 to TRBJ2-7; D is perhaps TRBD2 (6 bases). Germline V lookup: CDR1 SGHNT, CDR2 YENEEA. The V end was cut by 0 bases, the J end by 6 bases, with 9 bases between. This CDR3 is 13 amino acids long. The CDR3 DNA reads TGTGCCAGCAGCTTAGATACGGGGGTCGAGCAGTACTTC. Translation: CASSLDTGVEQYF.

J is TRBJ1-4 and V is TRBV19; D not certain. V lost 6 bases and J lost 4, with 12 bases in between. Germline-derived CDR1 and CDR2 are LNHDA and SQIVND (reference sequence). This CDR3 has 14 amino acids. The CDR3 loop is CASRTGLINEKLFF. The CDR3 DNA is TGTGCCAGTAGGACCGGGTTGATTAATGAAAAACTGTTTTTT.

Concerning this clone: Additional DNA sequences in this sample encode the identical CDR3. The V and J genes are TRBV7-2 and TRBJ1-3; no clear D. Germline V gives CDR1 SGHTA, CDR2 FQGNSA. The ends were cut back, 1 base at V and 0 bases at J, with 4 bases in the middle. This CDR3 region has 14 residues. CDR3 sequence reads: CASSLGNSGNTIYF. The CDR3 DNA is TGTGCCAGCAGCTTAGGAAACTCTGGAAACACCATATATTTT. Full variable domain (rest looked up from reference TRBV7-2 and TRBJ1-3): GAGVSQSPSNKVTEKGKDVELRCDPISGHTALYWYRQSLGQGLEFLIYFQGNSAPDKSGLPSDRFSAERTGGSVSTLTIQRTQQEDSAVYLCASSLGNSGNTIYFGEGSWLTVV.

CDR3 bases: TGTGCCACCAGTGATTTGGACAAGAACTATGGCTACACCTTC. This gives the protein CATSDLDKNYGYTF. The chain recombines TRBV24-1 with TRBJ1-2, with no clear D. Trimming left V 0 bases short and J 2 bases short, with 6 bases between. This CDR3 spans 14 amino acids. CDR1 and CDR2 (germline): KGHDR, SFDVKD.

This rearrangement joins TRBV30 to TRBJ1-1; possible D gene TRBD1, 5 bases. CDR3 length: 14 amino acids. Germline V gene data show CDR1 as GTSNPN and CDR2 as SVGIG (reference sequence). Trimming took off 2 bases at V and 1 base at J, with 11 bases between the two ends. The CDR3 nucleotides read TGTGCCTGGAGTTATGGGGGAGGGAACACTGAAGCTTTCTTT. Protein sequence: CAWSYGGGNTEAFF.

This clone was seen only a few times. The V and J genes are TRBV28 and TRBJ2-1; D remains ambiguous. The CDR3 has 12 amino acids. The V end was cut by 5 bases, the J end by 10 bases, with 12 bases between. Looked up from germline, CDR1 is MDHEN and CDR2 is SYDVKM. The DNA for the CDR3 is TGTGCCAGCAGTCAGCAGCAGATGGAGCAGTTCTTC. Translation: CASSQQQMEQFF.

This rearrangement joins TRBV7-2 to TRBJ1-2; 8 bases fit TRBD1. Germline V gene sequence: CDR1 SGHTA, CDR2 FQGNSA. J lost 2 bases, V lost 5 bases, and 7 bases had no gene match. The CDR3 is 15 amino acids. In DNA, the CDR3 is TGTGCCAGCAGCAACAGGGGGAACGGGAACTATGGCTACACCTTC. Amino acids: CASSNRGNGNYGYTF.

The rearrangement joins TRBV30 to TRBJ2-3, with TRBD1 matching 9 bases. The CDR3 is made up of 15 amino acids. The ends lost 2 bases at V and 3 bases at J; junction bases unmatched: 6. Germline V gene lookup returns CDR1 GTSNPN and CDR2 SVGIG (reference sequence). The CDR3 DNA follows: TGTGCCTGGAGTAACGGACAGGGGAAGACAGATACGCAGTATTTT. Translation gives CAWSNGQGKTDTQYF.

The chain employs TRBV19 and TRBJ2-1; 12 bases match TRBD2. Trimming at V came to 7 bases and at J to 6 bases, leaving 13 bases not matched to a gene. Germline V gene data show CDR1 as LNHDA and CDR2 as SQIVND (reference sequence). This CDR3 spans 17 amino acids. Here the CDR3 reads CASNLRASGGARNEQFF. DNA for the CDR3: TGTGCCAGTAACCTTAGGGCTAGCGGGGGGGCCCGCAATGAGCAGTTCTTC.

This clone was observed a handful of times. This sequence joins TRBV19 and TRBJ1-5; no clear D. V lost 5 bases and J lost 5, with 10 bases in between. Germline V gene lookup returns CDR1 LNHDA and CDR2 SQIVND (reference sequence). The CDR3 has 13 amino acids. In DNA form, the CDR3 reads TGTGCCAGTAGTGTATACACCGATCAGCCCCAGCATTTT. Translating gives CASSVYTDQPQHF. The full variable domain, rest sourced from reference TRBV19 and TRBJ1-5, is DGGITQSPKYLFRKEGQNVTLSCEQNLNHDAMYWYRQDPGQGLRLIYYSQIVNDFQKGDIAEGYSVSREKKESFPLTVTSAQKNPTAFYLCASSVYTDQPQHFGDGTRLSIL.

The J gene is TRBJ2-7, the V gene TRBV13; no clear D gene. Trimming stripped 2 bases from V and 6 bases from J, with 11 bases between. Per the germline V gene, CDR1 is PRHDT and CDR2 is FYEKMQ (reference sequence). The CDR3 runs 13 residues. As DNA, the CDR3 is TGTGCCAGCAGCTTACGATTGACCGGCGAGCAGTACTTC. It is translated as CASSLRLTGEQYF.

This chain joins TRBV5-1 and TRBJ2-3; a possible D gene is TRBD1 (5 bases). From germline, CDR1 is SGHRS and CDR2 YFSETQ. V gave up 0 bases and J gave up 2 bases, with 10 bases separating them. The CDR3 spans 15 residues. The CDR3 loop reads CASSLGGHFTDTQYF. In DNA, the CDR3 is TGCGCCAGCAGCTTGGGTGGACACTTCACAGATACGCAGTATTTT.

V gene TRBV4-3 combines with J gene TRBJ1-2; 7 positions match TRBD1. Germline values: CDR1 LGHNA, CDR2 YSLEER. Unmatched junction bases numbered 7, after V lost 1 base and J lost 8 bases. The CDR3 extends over 14 amino acids. In DNA, the CDR3 is TGCGCCAGCAGCCAAGGACAGGGCGTTGGAGGCTACACCTTC. Translated, it gives CASSQGQGVGGYTF.

This clone has a handful of counts. This rearrangement joins TRBV7-9 to TRBJ2-7, with 9 bases that match TRBD1. Germline loops: CDR1 SEHNR, CDR2 FQNEAQ (reference sequence). The CDR3 totals 15 residues. V gave up 5 bases and J gave up 3 bases; unmatched junction bases: 8. CDR3 nucleotide sequence: TGTGCCAGCAGCCCTCGACAGGGGGAAGGCTACGAGCAGTACTTC. It translates to CASSPRQGEGYEQYF.

J is TRBJ1-1 and V is TRBV28; possible D gene TRBD1, 5 bases. V lost 5 bases and J 4 bases, leaving 11 bases between the germline ends. CDR1 and CDR2 (germline): MDHEN, SYDVKM. The CDR3 length is 13 residues. CDR3 sequence: CASSPRQFTEAFF. The CDR3 region has the DNA TGTGCCAGCAGTCCAAGACAGTTCACTGAAGCTTTCTTT.

This rearrangement joins TRBV2 to TRBJ2-2; D call uncertain. The CDR3 has 14 residues. The germline V and J ends were trimmed by 7 bases and 3 bases, with 12 bases remaining between them. In germline, CDR1 is SNHLY, CDR2 FYNNEI. The CDR3 spells CASNQHKDTGELFF. For the CDR3, the DNA is TGTGCCAGCAACCAACACAAGGACACCGGGGAGCTGTTTTTT.

The chain joins TRBV10-3 to TRBJ2-1; D is undetermined. CDR1 is ENHRY and CDR2 is SYGVKD in the germline V gene. Trimming removed 0 bases from V and 5 bases from J, with 5 bases in between. The CDR3 is 13 residues long. The CDR3 loop is CAISESGNNEQFF. The CDR3 coding sequence is TGTGCCATCAGTGAGTCGGGAAACAATGAGCAGTTCTTC.

The rearrangement uses TRBV2 and TRBJ2-7; 10 bases are shared with TRBD2. The CDR3 sequence is 15 residues long. The V gene's germline CDR1 is SNHLY and CDR2 FYNNEI. V lost 2 bases and J lost 5; bases outside the gene matches: 6. This CDR3 reads CASSERLAGDHEQYF. The CDR3 nucleotides read TGTGCCAGCAGTGAAAGGCTAGCGGGGGATCACGAGCAGTACTTC.

To note about this clone: A junction boundary mismatches the germline segment, possibly from a read error. The chain links TRBV6-1 to TRBJ2-1; no definite D call. Germline assignment: CDR1 MNHNS and CDR2 SASEGT. The CDR3 spans 15 residues. The CDR3 DNA follows: TGTGCCAGCACTGAAAGGTCCAAGACCTACAATGAGCAGTTCTTC. This sequence encodes CASTERSKTYNEQFF.

A word on this clone: One end of the junction does not line up with germline, which may come from a read error. The chain carries TRBV3-1 (or the pseudogene TRBV3-2) and TRBJ2-1, with 7 bases aligning to TRBD2. The CDR3 is 14 residues long. Germline CDR1 and CDR2: LGHDT and YNNKEL (reference sequence). The CDR3, as DNA: TGTGCCAGCAGCCAAGGCCAAACTAGCGTTTCAGTAATCTTC. Its translation: CASSQGQTSVSVIF.

The chain is built from TRBV5-1 and TRBJ1-5; D perhaps matches TRBD1 (6 bases). Looked up from germline, CDR1 is SGHRS and CDR2 is YFSETQ. The CDR3 loop spans 14 amino acids. Trimming took 0 bases from V and 7 from J, leaving 11 bases between them. For the CDR3, the DNA is TGCGCCAGCAGCTTGGGGGACACTGGGCAGCCCCAGCATTTT. The encoded protein is CASSLGDTGQPQHF. The whole variable domain, filled in from reference TRBV5-1 and TRBJ1-5, reads KAGVTQTPRYLIKTRGQQVTLSCSPISGHRSVSWYQQTPGQGLQFLFEYFSETQRNKGNFPGRFSGRQFSNSRSEMNVSTLELGDSALYLCASSLGDTGQPQHFGDGTRLSIL.

The rearrangement joins TRBV19 to TRBJ2-1; 11 bases are a match to TRBD2. Germline CDR1 is LNHDA and CDR2 is SQIVND (reference sequence). The CDR3 totals 18 residues. Trimming cost V 4 bases and J 1 base; bases outside gene matches: 9. CDR3 nucleotide sequence: TGTGCCAGTAGTAGGCCTAGCGGGGGGCGAACTTCCTACAATGAGCAGTTCTTC. Amino acid sequence: CASSRPSGGRTSYNEQFF.

This chain joins TRBV7-2 and TRBJ1-2, with D unclear. The CDR3 length is 14 residues. The V end lost 5 bases, the J end lost 0 bases, and 10 bases lay between the germline ends. Germline lookup yields CDR1 SGHTA and CDR2 FQGNSA. The CDR3 spells CASSRGLANYGYTF. CDR3 nucleotide sequence: TGTGCCAGCAGCAGAGGGTTAGCTAACTATGGCTACACCTTC. The full variable domain, with the rest looked up from reference TRBV7-2 and TRBJ1-2, is GAGVSQSPSNKVTEKGKDVELRCDPISGHTALYWYRQSLGQGLEFLIYFQGNSAPDKSGLPSDRFSAERTGGSVSTLTIQRTQQEDSAVYLCASSRGLANYGYTFGSGTRLTVV.

The chain is built from TRBV29-1 and TRBJ1-2; 7 nucleotides line up with TRBD1. Germline trimming cut 7 bases from V and 1 base from J; bases unmatched to any gene: 3. This CDR3 has 12 amino acids. Germline V gene lookup returns CDR1 SQVTM and CDR2 ANQGSEA. The CDR3 DNA sequence: TGCAGCGCCCGGGACAGTAACTATGGCTACACCTTC. Its protein product is CSARDSNYGYTF.

The chain links TRBV27 to TRBJ1-5, with a possible D match to TRBD1 (5 bases). The V gene's germline CDR1 is MNHEY and CDR2 SMNVEV (reference sequence). The CDR3 has 15 amino acids. V lost 5 bases, J lost 6 bases, and 17 bases lay in between. CDR3 sequence: CASSTLGGIGQPQHF. The CDR3 DNA reads TGTGCCAGCAGTACCCTGGGGGGTATAGGTCAGCCCCAGCATTTT.